This T cell receptor (beta chain) was recovered during a study of identical twins. Whole-study results and caveats: The same donors were not followed; conclusions instead depended on cross-sectional statistical analysis. Out-of-frame alpha sequences shared by twins were enriched for low generation probability.

This clonotype was seen more than once but under ten times. Its antigen is currently unknown. The V and J ends lost 3 bases and 0 bases respectively, with 10 bases between them. The CDR3 has 15 residues. TCRdb analysed the 5' RACE reads with MiXCR anew, one entry per CDR3 protein. The sample has just over 500,000 distinct CDR3 sequences, 20% to 25% seen once. This sample was also put to use in a study of T cells expressing NK-cell markers.

The chain joins TRBV12-3 or TRBV12-4 to TRBJ2-3; D not certain. This TCR was recovered from a woman aged 18-29 years in good health. Sequenced sample: CD4+ T cells sorted from blood. CDR3 region: CASSFQYLSTDTQYF. In nucleotides, the CDR3 is TGTGCCAGCAGTTTCCAATACCTAAGCACAGATACGCAGTATTTT.